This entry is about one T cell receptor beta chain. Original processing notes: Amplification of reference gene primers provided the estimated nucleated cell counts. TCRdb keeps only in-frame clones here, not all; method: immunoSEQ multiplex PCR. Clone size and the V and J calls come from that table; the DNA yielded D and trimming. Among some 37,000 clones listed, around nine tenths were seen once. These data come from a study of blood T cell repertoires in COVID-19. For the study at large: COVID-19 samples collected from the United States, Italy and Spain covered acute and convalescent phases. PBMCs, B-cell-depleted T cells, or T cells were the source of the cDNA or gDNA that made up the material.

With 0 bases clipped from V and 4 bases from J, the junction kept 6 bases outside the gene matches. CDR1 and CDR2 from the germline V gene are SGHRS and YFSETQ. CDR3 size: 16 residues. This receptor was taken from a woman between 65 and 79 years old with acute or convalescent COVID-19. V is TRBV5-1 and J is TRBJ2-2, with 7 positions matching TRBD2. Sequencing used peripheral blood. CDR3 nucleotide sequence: TGCGCCAGCAGCTTGGTAGCGGGCCGGAGCACCGGGGAGCTGTTTTTT. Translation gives CASSLVAGRSTGELFF.